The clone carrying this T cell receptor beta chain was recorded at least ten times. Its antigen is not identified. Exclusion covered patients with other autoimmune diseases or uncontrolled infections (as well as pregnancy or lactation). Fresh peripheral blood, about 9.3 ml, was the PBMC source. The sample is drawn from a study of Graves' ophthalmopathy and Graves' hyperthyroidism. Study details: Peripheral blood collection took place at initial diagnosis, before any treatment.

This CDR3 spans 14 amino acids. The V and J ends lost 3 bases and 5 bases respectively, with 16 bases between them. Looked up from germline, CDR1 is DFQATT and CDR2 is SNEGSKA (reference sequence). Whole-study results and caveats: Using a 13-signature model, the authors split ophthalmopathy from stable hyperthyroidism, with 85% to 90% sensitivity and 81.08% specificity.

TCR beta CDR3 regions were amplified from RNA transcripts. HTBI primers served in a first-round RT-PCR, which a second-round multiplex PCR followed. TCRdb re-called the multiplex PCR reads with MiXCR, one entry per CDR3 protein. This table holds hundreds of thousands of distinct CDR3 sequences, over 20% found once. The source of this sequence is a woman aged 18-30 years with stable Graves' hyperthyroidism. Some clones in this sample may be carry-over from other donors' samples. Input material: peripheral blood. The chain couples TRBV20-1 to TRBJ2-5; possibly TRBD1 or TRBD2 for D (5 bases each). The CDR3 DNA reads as TGCAGTGCTAGTTTCGGGGCGGGCTTGGAGACCCAGTACTTC. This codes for CSASFGAGLETQYF.